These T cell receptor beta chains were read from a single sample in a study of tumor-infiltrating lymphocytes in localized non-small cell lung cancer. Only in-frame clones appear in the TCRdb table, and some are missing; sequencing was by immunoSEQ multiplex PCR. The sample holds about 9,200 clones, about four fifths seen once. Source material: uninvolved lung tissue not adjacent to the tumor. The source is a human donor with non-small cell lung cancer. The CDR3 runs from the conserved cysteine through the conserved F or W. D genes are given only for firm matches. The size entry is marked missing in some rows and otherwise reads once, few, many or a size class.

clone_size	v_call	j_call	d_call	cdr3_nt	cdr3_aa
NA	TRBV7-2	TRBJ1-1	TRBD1	TGTGCCAGCAGCCTCCGACAGGGGGCAGGACATACTGAAGCTTTCTTT	CASSLRQGAGHTEAFF
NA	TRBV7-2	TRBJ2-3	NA	TGTGCCAGCACCTTTGGGCCTAGCAATACGCAGTATTTT	CASTFGPSNTQYF
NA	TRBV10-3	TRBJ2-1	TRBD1	TGTGCCATCAGGGGGGACAGTGACAATGAGCAGTTCTTC	CAIRGDSDNEQFF
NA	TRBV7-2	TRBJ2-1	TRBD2	TGTGCCAGCAGACCAGGGGGTAGCGGGAGGGGTGAGCAGTTCTTC	CASRPGGSGRGEQFF
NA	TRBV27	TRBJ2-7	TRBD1	TGTGCCAGCAGTTTCTTCGGACAGGGGGGCGAGCAGTACTTC	CASSFFGQGGEQYF
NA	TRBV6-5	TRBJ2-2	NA	TGTGCCAGCAGTTACGGGTCGTTCGCGAACACCGGGGAGCTGTTTTTT	CASSYGSFANTGELFF
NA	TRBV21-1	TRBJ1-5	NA	TGTGCCAGCGGTCACTCCAATCAGCCCCAGCATTTT	CASGHSNQPQHF
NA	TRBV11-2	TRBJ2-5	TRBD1	TGTGCCAGCGTCGGGACAGGACAAGAGACCCAGTACTTC	CASVGTGQETQYF
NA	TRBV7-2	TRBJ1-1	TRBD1	TGTGCCAGCAGCTTTGAGGGGGCTTGGACTGAAGCTTTCTTT	CASSFEGAWTEAFF
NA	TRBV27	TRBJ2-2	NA	TGTGCCAGCAGTAACCCGGGTCTGACCGGGGAGCTGTTTTTT	CASSNPGLTGELFF
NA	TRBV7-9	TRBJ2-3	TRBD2	TGTGCCAGCAGCCCCGCGGGAGCGGGAGCCGCAGATACGCAGTATTTT	CASSPAGAGAADTQYF
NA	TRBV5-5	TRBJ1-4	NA	TGTGCCAGCAGCTTGTTCCAGGGAAGAGCTAATGAAAAACTGTTTTTT	CASSLFQGRANEKLFF
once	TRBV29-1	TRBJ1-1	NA	TGCAGCGTTGTGCCGACTGAAGCTTTCTTT	CSVVPTEAFF
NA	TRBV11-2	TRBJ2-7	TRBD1	TGTGCCAGCAGCTTAGACCCTGGGACAGCGGAGCAGTACTTC	CASSLDPGTAEQYF
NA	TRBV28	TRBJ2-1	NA	TGTGCCAGCAGGGACCGGACTCTCTCCTACAATGAGCAGTTCTTC	CASRDRTLSYNEQFF
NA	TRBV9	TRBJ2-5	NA	TGTGCCAGCAGCGTAGAACCGGGGAACCAAGAGACCCAGTACTTC	CASSVEPGNQETQYF
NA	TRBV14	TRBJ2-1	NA	TGTGCCAGCAGCCCTTTCGGACTTTTTAATGAGCAGTTCTTC	CASSPFGLFNEQFF
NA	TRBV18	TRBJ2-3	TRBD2	TGTGCCAGCTCACCCGATCCCGGGACTAGCGGGAGCAAGTTGAATACGCAGTATTTT	CASSPDPGTSGSKLNTQYF
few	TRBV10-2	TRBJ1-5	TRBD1	TGCGCCAGCAGTCGACAGGGAGGGAATCAGCCCCAGCATTTT	CASSRQGGNQPQHF
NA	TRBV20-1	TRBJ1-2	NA	TGCAGTTACGACAGCTATGGCTACACCTTC	CSYDSYGYTF
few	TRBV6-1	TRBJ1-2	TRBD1	TGTGCCAGCAGTGGAGGGACAGGGGTTGATGGCTACACCTTC	CASSGGTGVDGYTF
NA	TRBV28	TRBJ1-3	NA	TGTGCCAGCAGTCTATCTGAGGCTGGAAACACCATATATTTT	CASSLSEAGNTIYF
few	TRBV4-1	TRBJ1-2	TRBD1	TGCGCCAGCAGCCACCTACAGGGGACTAGCTATGGCTACACCTTC	CASSHLQGTSYGYTF
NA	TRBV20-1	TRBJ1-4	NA	TGCAGTGCTAGTGAGGGGGAAAAACTGTTTTTT	CSASEGEKLFF
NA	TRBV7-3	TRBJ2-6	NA	TGTGCCAGCAGCTTAATCGTAACTGGGGCCAACGTCCTGACTTTC	CASSLIVTGANVLTF
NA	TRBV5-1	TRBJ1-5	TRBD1	TGCGCCAGCAGCCGGGGGACAGGATGGTATCAGCCCCAGCATTTT	CASSRGTGWYQPQHF
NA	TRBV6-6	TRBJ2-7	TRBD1	TGTGCCAGCAGTCCTCCGGACAGGGTCTACGAGCAGTACTTC	CASSPPDRVYEQYF
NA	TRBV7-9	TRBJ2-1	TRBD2	TGTGCCAGCAGCTTAATTGGCGGGAGGGCCGGGAAGCAGTTCTTC	CASSLIGGRAGKQFF
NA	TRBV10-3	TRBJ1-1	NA	TGTGCCATCAGTGAGTCGAGAGGAGGGATTGACACTGAAGCTTTCTTT	CAISESRGGIDTEAFF
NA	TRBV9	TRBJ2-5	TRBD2	TGTGCCAGCAGCGTAGGGCCAGCGGGGGATCAAGAGACCCAGTACTTC	CASSVGPAGDQETQYF
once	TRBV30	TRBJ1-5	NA	TGTGCCTGGAGTGTACAGGGTCAGCCCCAGCATTTT	CAWSVQGQPQHF
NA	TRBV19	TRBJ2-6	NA	TGTGCCAGTAGTAACGTCGCAGAGAGGATCTCTGGGGCCAACGTCCTGACTTTC	CASSNVAERISGANVLTF
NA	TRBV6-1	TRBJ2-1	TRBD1	TGTGCCAGCAGTGGCCCTGACAGGGGGTTCTACAATGAGCAGTTCTTC	CASSGPDRGFYNEQFF
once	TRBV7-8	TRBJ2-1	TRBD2	TGTGCCAGCAGCCTAAGCGGTTGGACTAGCTACAATGAGCAGTTCTTC	CASSLSGWTSYNEQFF
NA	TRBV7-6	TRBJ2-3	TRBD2	TGTGCCAGCAGCTTAGAGGCGGGAGTAAACACAGATACGCAGTATTTT	CASSLEAGVNTDTQYF
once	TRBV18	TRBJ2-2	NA	TGTGCCAGCTCTCCAGGGCCGAACACCGGGGAGCTGTTTTTT	CASSPGPNTGELFF
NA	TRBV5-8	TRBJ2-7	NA	TGTGCCAGCAGCTTACAGGGCTACGAGCAGTACTTC	CASSLQGYEQYF
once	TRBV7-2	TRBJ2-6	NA	TGTGCCAGCAGCTTGAGGTTCTCTGGGGCCAACGTCCTGACTTTC	CASSLRFSGANVLTF
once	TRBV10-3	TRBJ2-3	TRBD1	TGTGCCATCAGTGGCGGACAGGGGCCAACAGATACGCAGTATTTT	CAISGGQGPTDTQYF
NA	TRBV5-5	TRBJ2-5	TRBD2	TGTGCCAGCAGCTTGGCTGGGGCGGGAGGGACCCAGTACTTC	CASSLAGAGGTQYF